Included here is one T cell receptor (beta chain) sequence, with context. In the original analysis: Amplified reference gene primers provided the basis for estimating nucleated cell counts. Only in-frame clones appear in the TCRdb table, and some are missing; sequencing was by immunoSEQ multiplex PCR. V and J calls and clone size follow that table, whereas D and trimming were derived from the DNA. The table lists about 50,000 clones, roughly nine tenths of them singletons. This sample was taken from a study of blood T cell repertoires in COVID-19. In the study overall: Spain, Italy and the United States supplied samples that represented acute and convalescent COVID-19. In each case, the material was cDNA or gDNA derived from T cells, B-cell-depleted T cells, or PBMCs.

Sequenced input: peripheral blood. The TCR was taken from a human donor in a cohort sampled during active COVID-19.

As DNA, the CDR3 is TGTGCCAGCAGTTTATTTTCAGTCGCAGGGACTTCCTACGAGCAGTACTTC. Translation: CASSLFSVAGTSYEQYF. The chain recombines TRBV27 with TRBJ2-7; D possibly corresponds to TRBD2 (6 bases). CDR1 and CDR2 from the germline V gene are MNHEY and SMNVEV (reference sequence). This CDR3 has 17 residues. Trimming shortened V by 1 base and J by 1 base, and 17 bases separated the two germline ends.